This T cell receptor (beta chain) was documented in a study of cytomegalovirus exposure and HLA in healthy donors. The PCR made use of 60 Vbeta and 13 Jbeta primers. Data came from immunoSEQ multiplex PCR; TCRdb stores just in-frame clones and leaves some out. The data show 72,000 or so clones, around 79% seen once. Trimming removed 4 bases at V and 3 bases at J, with 18 bases between. The CDR3 is 16 residues long. Germline V gene sequence: CDR1 SGHRS, CDR2 YFSETQ. Although they were nominally healthy when sampled, donors likely had unrecorded immune exposures. The sequence was obtained from a young woman in good health and CMV-seropositive. The material sequenced was PBMCs. The chain joins TRBV5-1 to TRBJ2-3; a weak D match, TRBD1 (6 bases). The CDR3: CASSPYRVQRTDTQYF. In DNA, the CDR3 is TGCGCCAGCAGCCCTTACAGGGTGCAGCGGACAGATACGCAGTATTTT.